Only one count was recorded for the clone carrying this T cell receptor (beta chain). The Seattle site enrolled patients during active infection and followed them longitudinally. The CDR3 loop spans 15 amino acids. V lost 0 bases and J 4 bases, leaving 9 bases between the germline ends. Germline CDR1 reads MNHNY; CDR2 reads SVGAGI (reference sequence). Sequencing used immunoSEQ multiplex PCR; TCRdb keeps in-frame clones, though not all of them. The sample lists 250,000 to 300,000 clones, more than 70% occurring once. The data were taken from a study of blood T cell repertoires in COVID-19. Background on the study: Donors in the United States, Italy and Spain gave samples during acute or convalescent COVID-19.

This chain connects TRBV6-6 to TRBJ2-2, with TRBD2 as a possible D gene (6 bases). The sequenced sample was peripheral blood. The sequence was collected from a woman between 25 and 40 years old with COVID-19, enrolled during active disease. The CDR3, as DNA: TGTGCCAGCAGTTACTCGCACGGGAGCACCGGGGAGCTGTTTTTT. It codes for CASSYSHGSTGELFF.